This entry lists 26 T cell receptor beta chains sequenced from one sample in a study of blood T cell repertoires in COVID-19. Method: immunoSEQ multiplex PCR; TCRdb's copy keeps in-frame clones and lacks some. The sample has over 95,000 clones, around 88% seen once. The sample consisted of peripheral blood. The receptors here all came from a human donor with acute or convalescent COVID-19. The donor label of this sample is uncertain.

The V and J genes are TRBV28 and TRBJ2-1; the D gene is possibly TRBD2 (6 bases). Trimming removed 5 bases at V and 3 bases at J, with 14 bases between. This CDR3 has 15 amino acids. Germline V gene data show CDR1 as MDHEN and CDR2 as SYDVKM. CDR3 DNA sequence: TGTGCCAGCAGTAAGGGTGGAGGGAACTACAATGAGCAGTTCTTC. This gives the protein CASSKGGGNYNEQFF.

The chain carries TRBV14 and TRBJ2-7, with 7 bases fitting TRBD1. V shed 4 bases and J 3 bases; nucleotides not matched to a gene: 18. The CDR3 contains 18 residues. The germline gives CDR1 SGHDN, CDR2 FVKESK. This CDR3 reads CASSPQGVSSLGIYEQYF. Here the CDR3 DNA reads TGTGCCAGCAGCCCGCAGGGGGTTAGTAGCTTGGGGATCTACGAGCAGTACTTC.

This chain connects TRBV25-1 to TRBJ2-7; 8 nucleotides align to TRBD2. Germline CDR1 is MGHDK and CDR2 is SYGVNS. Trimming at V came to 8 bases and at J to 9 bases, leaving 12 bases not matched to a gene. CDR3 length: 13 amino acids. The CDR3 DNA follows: TGTGCCAGCGGACCTAGCGGGTCGGAGCGGCAGTACTTC. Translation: CASGPSGSERQYF.

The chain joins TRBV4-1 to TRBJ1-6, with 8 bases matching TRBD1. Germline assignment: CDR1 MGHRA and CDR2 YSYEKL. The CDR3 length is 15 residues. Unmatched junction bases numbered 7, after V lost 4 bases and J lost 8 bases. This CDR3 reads CASSLRQGRDSPLHF. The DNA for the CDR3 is TGCGCCAGCAGCCTTAGACAGGGGCGGGATTCACCCCTCCACTTT.

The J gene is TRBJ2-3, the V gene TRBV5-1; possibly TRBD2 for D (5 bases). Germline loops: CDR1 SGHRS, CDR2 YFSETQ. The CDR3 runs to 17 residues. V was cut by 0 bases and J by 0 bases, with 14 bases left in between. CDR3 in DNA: TGCGCCAGCAGCTTGGTAAGCGGAGCCCCTAGCACAGATACGCAGTATTTT. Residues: CASSLVSGAPSTDTQYF.

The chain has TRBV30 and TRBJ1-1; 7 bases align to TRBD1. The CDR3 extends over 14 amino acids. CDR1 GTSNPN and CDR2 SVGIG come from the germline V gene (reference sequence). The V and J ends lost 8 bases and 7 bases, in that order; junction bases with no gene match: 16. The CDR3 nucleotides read TGTGCCGGGAACCCCCCCGGGACAGTCAATGAAGCTTTCTTT. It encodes CAGNPPGTVNEAFF.

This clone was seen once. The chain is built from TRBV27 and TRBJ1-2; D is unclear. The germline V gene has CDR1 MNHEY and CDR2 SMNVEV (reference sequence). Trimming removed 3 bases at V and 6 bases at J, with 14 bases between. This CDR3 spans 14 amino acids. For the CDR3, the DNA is TGTGCCAGCAGTTTCGCAGGAAGCCTTGATGGCTACACCTTC. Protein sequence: CASSFAGSLDGYTF.

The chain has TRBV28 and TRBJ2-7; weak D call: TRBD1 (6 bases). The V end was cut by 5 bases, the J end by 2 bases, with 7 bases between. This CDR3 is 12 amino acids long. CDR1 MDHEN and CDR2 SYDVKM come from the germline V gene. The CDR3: CASSRTAYEQYF. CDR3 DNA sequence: TGTGCCAGCAGTAGGACAGCCTACGAGCAGTACTTC.

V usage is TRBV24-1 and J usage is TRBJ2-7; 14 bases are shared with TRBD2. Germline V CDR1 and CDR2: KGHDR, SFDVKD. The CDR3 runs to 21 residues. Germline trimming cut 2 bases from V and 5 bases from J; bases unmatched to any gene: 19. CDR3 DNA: TGTGCCACCAGTGATTGTGCCCCAGTCGTGACTAGCGGGGGGGCCAGGAACGAGCAGTACTTC. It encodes CATSDCAPVVTSGGARNEQYF.

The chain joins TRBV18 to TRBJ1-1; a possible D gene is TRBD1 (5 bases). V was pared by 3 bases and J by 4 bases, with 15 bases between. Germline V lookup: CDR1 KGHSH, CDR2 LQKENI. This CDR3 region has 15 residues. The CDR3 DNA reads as TGTGCCAGCTCACCCCGACCCCAGGGAGGCACTGAAGCTTTCTTT. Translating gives CASSPRPQGGTEAFF. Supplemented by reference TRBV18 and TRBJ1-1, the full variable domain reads NAGVMQNPRHLVRRRGQEARLRCSPMKGHSHVYWYRQLPEEGLKFMVYLQKENIIDESGMPKERFSAEFPKEGPSILRIQQVVRGDSAAYFCASSPRPQGGTEAFFGQGTRLTVV.

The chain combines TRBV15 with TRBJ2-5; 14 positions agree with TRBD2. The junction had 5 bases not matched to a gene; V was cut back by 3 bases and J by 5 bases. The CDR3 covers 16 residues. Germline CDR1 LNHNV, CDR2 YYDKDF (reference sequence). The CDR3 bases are TGTGCCACCAGCAGGGGGACTAGCGGGAGATCGGAGACCCAGTACTTC. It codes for CATSRGTSGRSETQYF.

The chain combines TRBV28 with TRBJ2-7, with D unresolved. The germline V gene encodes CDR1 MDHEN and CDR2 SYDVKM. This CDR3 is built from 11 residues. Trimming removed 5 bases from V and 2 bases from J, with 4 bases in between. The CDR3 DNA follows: TGTGCCAGCAGTCGCGCCTACGAGCAGTACTTC. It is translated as CASSRAYEQYF.

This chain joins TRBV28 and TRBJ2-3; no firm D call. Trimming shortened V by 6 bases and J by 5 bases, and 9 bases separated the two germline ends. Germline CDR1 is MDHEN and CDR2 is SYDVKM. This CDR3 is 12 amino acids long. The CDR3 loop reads CASRAGGDTQYF. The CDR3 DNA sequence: TGTGCCAGCAGAGCCGGCGGAGATACGCAGTATTTT.

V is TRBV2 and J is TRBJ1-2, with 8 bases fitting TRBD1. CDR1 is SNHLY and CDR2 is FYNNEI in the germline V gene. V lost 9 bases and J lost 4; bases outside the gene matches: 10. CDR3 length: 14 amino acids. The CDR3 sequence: CASIPGQGAYGYTF. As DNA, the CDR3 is TGTGCCAGTATTCCTGGGCAGGGGGCCTATGGCTACACCTTC. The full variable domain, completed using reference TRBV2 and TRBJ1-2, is EPEVTQTPSHQVTQMGQEVILRCVPISNHLYFYWYRQILGQKVEFLVSFYNNEISEKSEIFDDQFSVERPDGSNFTLKIRSTKLEDSAMYFCASIPGQGAYGYTFGSGTRLTVV.

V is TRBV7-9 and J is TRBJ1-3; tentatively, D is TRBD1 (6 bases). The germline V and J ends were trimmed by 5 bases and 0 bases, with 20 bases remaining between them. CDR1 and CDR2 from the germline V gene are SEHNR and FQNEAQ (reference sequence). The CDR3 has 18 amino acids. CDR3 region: CASSQPQGQASSGNTIYF. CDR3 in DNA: TGTGCCAGCAGCCAACCTCAGGGGCAGGCAAGCTCTGGAAACACCATATATTTT. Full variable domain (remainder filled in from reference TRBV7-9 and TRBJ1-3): DTGVSQNPRHKITKRGQNVTFRCDPISEHNRLYWYRQTLGQGPEFLTYFQNEAQLEKSRLLSDRFSAERPKGSFSTLEIQRTEQGDSAMYLCASSQPQGQASSGNTIYFGEGSWLTVV.

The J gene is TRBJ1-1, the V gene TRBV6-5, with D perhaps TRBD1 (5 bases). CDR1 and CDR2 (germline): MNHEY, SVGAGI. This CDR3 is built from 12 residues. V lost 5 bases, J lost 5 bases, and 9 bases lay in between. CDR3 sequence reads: CASSKGWTEAFF. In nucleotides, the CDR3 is TGTGCCAGCAGTAAGGGGTGGACTGAAGCTTTCTTT.

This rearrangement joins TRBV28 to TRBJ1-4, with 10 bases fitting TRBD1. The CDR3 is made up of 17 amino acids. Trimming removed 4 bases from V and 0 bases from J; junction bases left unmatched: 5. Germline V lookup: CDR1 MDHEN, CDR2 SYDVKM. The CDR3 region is CASSSTGTGATNEKLFF. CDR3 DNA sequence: TGTGCCAGCAGTTCAACCGGGACAGGGGCAACTAATGAAAAACTGTTTTTT.

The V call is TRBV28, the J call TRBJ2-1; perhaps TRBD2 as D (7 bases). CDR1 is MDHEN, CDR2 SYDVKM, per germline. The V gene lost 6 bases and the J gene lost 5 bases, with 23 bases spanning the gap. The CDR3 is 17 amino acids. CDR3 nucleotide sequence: TGTGCCAGCAGCTCCAAACGGGGGCGGGGGACCCACAATGAGCAGTTCTTC. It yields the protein CASSSKRGRGTHNEQFF.

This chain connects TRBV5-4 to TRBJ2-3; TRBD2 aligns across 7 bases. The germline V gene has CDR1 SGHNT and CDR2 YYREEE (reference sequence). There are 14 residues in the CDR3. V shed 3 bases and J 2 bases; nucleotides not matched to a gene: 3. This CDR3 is CASSYGGNTDTQYF. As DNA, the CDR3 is TGTGCCAGCAGCTACGGGGGGAACACAGATACGCAGTATTTT.

The CDR3 here is CATATSGESRRQETQYF. The CDR3 bases are TGTGCCACGGCGACTAGCGGCGAATCTAGGAGGCAAGAGACCCAGTACTTC. This chain joins TRBV10-3 and TRBJ2-5, with 9 bases fitting TRBD2. J lost 2 bases, V lost 10 bases, and 17 bases had no gene match. The CDR3 is 17 residues long. CDR1 ENHRY and CDR2 SYGVKD come from the germline V gene.

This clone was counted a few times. CDR3 sequence: CASSLRGTNEKLFF. The CDR3 region has the DNA TGTGCCAGCAGCTTACGGGGTACTAATGAAAAACTGTTTTTT. V is TRBV11-3 and J is TRBJ1-4; D is unclear. CDR1 and CDR2 from the germline V gene are SGHNT and YENEEA. With 2 bases removed from V and 2 bases from J, the gap between germline ends came to 6 bases. The CDR3 sequence is 14 residues long.

The CDR3 DNA reads as TGTGCCAGCAGTCCCCTGGGACTAGCGGGAGGGCCTAACAATGAGCAGTTCTTC. This translates into CASSPLGLAGGPNNEQFF. V and J are TRBV27 and TRBJ2-1; 16 positions agree with TRBD2. V was pared by 5 bases and J by 5 bases, with 9 bases of the junction left unmatched. From germline, CDR1 is MNHEY and CDR2 SMNVEV (reference sequence). CDR3 size: 18 residues.

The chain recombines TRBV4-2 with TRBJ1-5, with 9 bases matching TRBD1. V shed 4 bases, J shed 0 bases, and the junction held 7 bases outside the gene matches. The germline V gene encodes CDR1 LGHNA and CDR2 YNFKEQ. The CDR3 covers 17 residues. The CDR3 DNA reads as TGTGCCAGCAGCCGGGGGACAGGGCTGTATAGCAATCAGCCCCAGCATTTT. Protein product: CASSRGTGLYSNQPQHF.

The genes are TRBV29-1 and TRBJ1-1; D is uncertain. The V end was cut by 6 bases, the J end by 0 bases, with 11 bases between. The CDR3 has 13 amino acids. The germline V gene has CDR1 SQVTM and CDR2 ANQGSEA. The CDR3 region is CSVVSGMNTEAFF. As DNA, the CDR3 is TGCAGCGTGGTGTCGGGGATGAACACTGAAGCTTTCTTT.

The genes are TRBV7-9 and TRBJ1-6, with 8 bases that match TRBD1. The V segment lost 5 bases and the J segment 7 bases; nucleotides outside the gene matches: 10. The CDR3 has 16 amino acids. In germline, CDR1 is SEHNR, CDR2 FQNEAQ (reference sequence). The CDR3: CASSIDRGSWNSPLHF. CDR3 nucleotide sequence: TGTGCCAGCAGCATAGACAGGGGATCGTGGAATTCACCCCTCCACTTT.

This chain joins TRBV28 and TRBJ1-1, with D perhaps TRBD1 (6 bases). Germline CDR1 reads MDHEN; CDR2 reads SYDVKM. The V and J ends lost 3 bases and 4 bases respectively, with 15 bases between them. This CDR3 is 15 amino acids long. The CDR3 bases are TGTGCCAGCAGTTTGGGTGGGCAGGGGATCACTGAAGCTTTCTTT. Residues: CASSLGGQGITEAFF.